The 25 T cell receptor beta chains below all came from one sample that was sequenced in a study of T cell responses to AZD1222 COVID-19 vaccine. The data were produced by immunoSEQ multiplex PCR, yet TCRdb's version contains in-frame clones alone and is incomplete. Of over 110,000 clones listed, around 90% are singletons. The sample was peripheral blood, taken on day 0 of AZD1222 vaccination. Receptor source: an adult in good health.

The chain is built from TRBV12-3 or TRBV12-4 and TRBJ2-1; no clear D gene. The CDR3 covers 13 residues. Trimming shortened V by 6 bases and J by 13 bases, and 19 bases separated the two germline ends. For the CDR3, the DNA is TGTGCCAGCAGCCTGGGCCTTCTGGAATGTCAGTTCTTC. Translated: CASSLGLLECQFF.

J is TRBJ2-7 and V is TRBV9, with 9 bases fitting TRBD1. The ends lost 3 bases at V and 5 bases at J; junction bases unmatched: 6. Per germline, CDR1 SGDLS and CDR2 YYNGEE. The CDR3 has 14 amino acids. The CDR3 DNA is TGTGCCAGCAGCGCCCGGGACAGGGACCACGAGCAGTACTTC. Translation gives CASSARDRDHEQYF.

The CDR3 here is CASSYTSAYNEQFF. The CDR3 nucleotides read TGTGCCAGCAGTTATACTAGCGCGTACAATGAGCAGTTCTTC. This chain joins TRBV6-5 and TRBJ2-1; 7 bases agree with TRBD2. Trimming removed 3 bases from V and 4 bases from J; junction bases left unmatched: 3. CDR3 length: 14 residues. Germline V gives CDR1 MNHEY, CDR2 SVGAGI.

This chain joins TRBV10-3 and TRBJ2-1, with D possibly being TRBD1 or TRBD2 (6 bases each). Germline V CDR1 and CDR2: ENHRY, SYGVKD. Trimming removed 4 bases from V and 0 bases from J, with 10 bases in between. CDR3 length: 15 residues. CDR3 protein: CAISAGASSYNEQFF. The DNA of the CDR3 is TGTGCCATCAGTGCGGGGGCTAGCTCCTACAATGAGCAGTTCTTC.

The rearrangement links TRBV29-1 to TRBJ1-2, with TRBD1 as a possible D gene (6 bases). V lost 1 base to trimming and J lost 8 bases, with 8 bases between them. This CDR3 has 11 amino acids. Germline CDR1 reads SQVTM; CDR2 reads ANQGSEA. The CDR3 here is CSVEGGQGYTF. The CDR3, as DNA: TGCAGCGTTGAAGGGGGACAAGGCTACACCTTC. The full variable domain, with the rest looked up from reference TRBV29-1 and TRBJ1-2, is SAVISQKPSRDICQRGTSLTIQCQVDSQVTMMFWYRQQPGQSLTLIATANQGSEATYESGFVIDKFPISRPNLTFSTLTVSNMSPEDSSIYLCSVEGGQGYTFGSGTRLTVV.

The gene calls are TRBV19 and TRBJ2-5; no definite D call. This CDR3 is 14 amino acids long. Trimming left V 7 bases short and J 0 bases short, with 12 bases between. CDR1 LNHDA and CDR2 SQIVND come from the germline V gene (reference sequence). CDR3 sequence (DNA): TGTGCCAGTAATATCGGGTACCACCAAGAGACCCAGTACTTC. The encoded protein is CASNIGYHQETQYF.

This clone was counted a single time. This chain links TRBV6-4 with TRBJ2-2, with D tentatively TRBD1 or TRBD2 (6 bases each). The germline V gene encodes CDR1 MRHNA and CDR2 SNTAGT. Trimming cost V 5 bases and J 1 base, with 17 bases left between them. This CDR3 is 17 amino acids long. The CDR3 nucleotides are TGTGCCAGCAGTCTGGGTAAAAAGGGGGGGAACACCGGGGAGCTGTTTTTT. It codes for CASSLGKKGGNTGELFF.

The rearrangement joins TRBV30 to TRBJ2-3; D is ambiguous. CDR3 length: 14 residues. V dropped 4 bases and J dropped 4 bases, with 15 bases sitting between them. Germline loops: CDR1 GTSNPN, CDR2 SVGIG (reference sequence). DNA for the CDR3: TGTGCCTGGAAATTTGGCAGAGGCGCAGATACGCAGTATTTT. The encoded protein is CAWKFGRGADTQYF.

The count of this clone is one. This rearrangement joins TRBV24-1 to TRBJ2-7; the D is unclear. V shed 8 bases and J shed 2 bases, with 15 bases lying between them. Germline V CDR1 and CDR2: KGHDR, SFDVKD. There are 14 residues in the CDR3. The CDR3: CATTSSWQPYEQYF. The CDR3 DNA reads as TGTGCCACCACCTCCTCATGGCAACCCTACGAGCAGTACTTC.

J is TRBJ2-7 and V is TRBV5-1; D is perhaps TRBD1 or TRBD2 (5 bases each). Germline-derived CDR1 and CDR2 are SGHRS and YFSETQ. This CDR3 is 11 amino acids long. Trimming stripped 7 bases from V and 4 bases from J, with 9 bases between. The CDR3 DNA follows: TGCGCCAGCCGGGGCGTGTACGAGCAGTACTTC. Its translation: CASRGVYEQYF.

This clone was recorded only once. This sequence joins TRBV7-9 and TRBJ2-5, with 11 bases that match TRBD2. Trimming took 5 bases from V and 3 from J; bases not matched to a gene: 2. CDR1 SEHNR and CDR2 FQNEAQ come from the germline V gene (reference sequence). The CDR3 is 14 residues long. This CDR3 reads CASSRGLAEETQYF. The CDR3 DNA reads TGTGCCAGCAGCCGGGGACTAGCGGAAGAGACCCAGTACTTC.

The CDR3 sequence is CAWSALGGGGIDQPQHF. CDR3 nucleotides: TGTGCCTGGAGTGCACTCGGCGGGGGGGGCATAGATCAGCCCCAGCATTTT. The chain joins TRBV30 to TRBJ1-5, with D perhaps TRBD1 (6 bases). Germline lookup yields CDR1 GTSNPN and CDR2 SVGIG (reference sequence). V lost 1 base and J lost 5, with 21 bases in between. The CDR3 has 17 amino acids.

This CDR3 is CASSTGQGGVGNQPQHF. The CDR3 DNA follows: TGCGCCAGCAGCACGGGACAGGGAGGAGTAGGCAATCAGCCCCAGCATTTT. The chain combines TRBV5-1 with TRBJ1-5; TRBD1 aligns across 9 bases. The length of the CDR3 is 17 residues. Germline V CDR1 and CDR2: SGHRS, YFSETQ. The V gene end was trimmed by 4 bases and the J gene end by 2 bases; junction bases not matched to a gene: 10.

The chain combines TRBV3-1 (or the pseudogene TRBV3-2) with TRBJ2-7; 7 bases are shared with TRBD2. The ends lost 6 bases at V and 0 bases at J; junction bases unmatched: 8. This CDR3 has 15 residues. The germline V gene has CDR1 LGHDT and CDR2 YNNKEL (reference sequence). The CDR3 DNA sequence: TGTGCCAGCAGTCCCAGCGGGATTAGCTCCTACGAGCAGTACTTC. It yields the protein CASSPSGISSYEQYF.

The chain combines TRBV10-1 with TRBJ2-3, with 8 bases matching TRBD1. Germline V gene data show CDR1 as WNHNN and CDR2 as SYGVQD (reference sequence). This CDR3 contains 14 residues. J was trimmed by 2 bases and V by 7 bases; bases with no gene match: 5. This CDR3 is CASIRDRYTDTQYF. CDR3 sequence (DNA): TGCGCCAGCATACGGGACAGGTACACAGATACGCAGTATTTT.

This chain connects TRBV7-2 to TRBJ2-1; either TRBD1 or TRBD2 may supply D (5 bases each). Germline CDR1 SGHTA, CDR2 FQGNSA. The CDR3 covers 15 residues. V was shortened by 5 bases and J by 3 bases, with 14 bases between the two germline ends. The DNA for the CDR3 is TGTGCCAGCAGCCCGACCGGGACCGTCTACAATGAGCAGTTCTTC. Translating it yields CASSPTGTVYNEQFF.

With regard to this clone: At one of its ends the junction is not consistent with the germline gene, which may arise from a read error. J is TRBJ2-2 and V is TRBV2, with 9 bases aligning to TRBD1. This CDR3 spans 15 amino acids. Germline V gives CDR1 SNHLY, CDR2 FYNNEI. The CDR3 sequence is CASSEGTGSTGELFF. In nucleotides, the CDR3 is TGTGCCAGCAGCGAAGGGACAGGGAGCACCGGGGAGCTGTTTTTT.

J is TRBJ1-1 and V is TRBV18; D is perhaps TRBD1 (5 bases). V lost 5 bases to trimming and J lost 1 base, with 20 bases between them. Germline V CDR1 and CDR2: KGHSH, LQKENI. The CDR3 is made up of 17 amino acids. CDR3 amino acids: CASSTSKGRGRNTEAFF. The CDR3 bases are TGTGCCAGCTCAACCTCGAAGGGAAGGGGCAGGAACACTGAAGCTTTCTTT.

The CDR3 DNA sequence: TGTGCCATCAGTGATGGAAGCCAGCGTGGAGAGACCCAGTACTTC. This encodes CAISDGSQRGETQYF. The chain uses TRBV10-3 and TRBJ2-5; D call uncertain. The CDR3 runs to 15 residues. Trimming removed 3 bases from V and 4 bases from J, with 15 bases in between. Per germline, CDR1 ENHRY and CDR2 SYGVKD.

The V and J genes are TRBV30 and TRBJ1-6, with D perhaps matching TRBD1 (6 bases). The germline gives CDR1 GTSNPN, CDR2 SVGIG (reference sequence). CDR3 length: 15 residues. V lost 7 bases and J lost 8, with 21 bases in between. CDR3 region: CASPGQITRDSPLHF. DNA of the CDR3: TGTGCCTCCCCGGGACAAATTACCCGGGATTCACCCCTCCACTTT.

The chain couples TRBV7-3 to TRBJ2-3; D is uncertain. The CDR3 spans 14 residues. The V and J ends lost 3 bases and 2 bases respectively, with 9 bases between them. Per the germline V gene, CDR1 is SGHTA and CDR2 is FQGTGA. The DNA of the CDR3 is TGTGCCAGCAGCTTGTCCGGCCCCACAGATACGCAGTATTTT. This sequence encodes CASSLSGPTDTQYF.

This clone showed up just a few times. The V gene is TRBV6-5, the J gene TRBJ1-1, with D tentatively TRBD1 (6 bases). V was trimmed by 8 bases and J by 5 bases, leaving 9 bases between them. Germline CDR1 is MNHEY and CDR2 is SVGAGI. This CDR3 has 11 residues. The CDR3 sequence: CASQGRTEAFF. The CDR3 bases are TGTGCCAGCCAGGGGAGAACTGAAGCTTTCTTT.

The chain carries TRBV6-5 and TRBJ1-2; D is ambiguous. Germline CDR1 MNHEY, CDR2 SVGAGI. Trimming cost V 3 bases and J 5 bases, with 16 bases left between them. This CDR3 is 15 amino acids long. CDR3 region: CASSYGRESWYGYTF. The DNA for the CDR3 is TGTGCCAGCAGTTATGGGCGGGAATCTTGGTATGGCTACACCTTC.

A note on this clone: One end of the junction is discordant with germline, which a read error may explain. This chain uses TRBV5-1 with TRBJ2-2; D is undetermined. The CDR3 contains 13 residues. The germline CDR1 and CDR2 sequences are SGHRS and YFSETQ. The chain's CDR3 is CASSRPNTGELFF. CDR3 DNA: TGCGCCAGCTCCCGACCGAATACCGGGGAGCTGTTTTTT.

The chain combines TRBV28 with TRBJ1-2; 8 bases line up with TRBD1. V shed 6 bases, J shed 2 bases, and the junction held 5 bases outside the gene matches. The CDR3 is 14 residues long. CDR1 is MDHEN, CDR2 SYDVKM, per germline. In DNA, the CDR3 is TGTGCCAGCAGATTTAGACAGGGGAACTATGGCTACACCTTC. Protein: CASRFRQGNYGYTF.